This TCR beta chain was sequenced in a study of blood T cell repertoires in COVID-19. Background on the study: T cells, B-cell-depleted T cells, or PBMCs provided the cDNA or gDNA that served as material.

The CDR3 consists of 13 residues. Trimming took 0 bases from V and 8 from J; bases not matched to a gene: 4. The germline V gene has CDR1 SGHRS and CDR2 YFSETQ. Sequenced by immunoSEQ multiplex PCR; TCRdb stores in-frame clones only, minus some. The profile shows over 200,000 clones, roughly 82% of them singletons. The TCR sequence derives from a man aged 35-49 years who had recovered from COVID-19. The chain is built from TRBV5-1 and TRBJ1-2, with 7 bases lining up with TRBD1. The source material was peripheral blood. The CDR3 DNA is TGCGCCAGCAGCTTGGGACAGGGATGGGGCTACACCTTC. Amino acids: CASSLGQGWGYTF. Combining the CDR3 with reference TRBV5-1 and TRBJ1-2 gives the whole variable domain KAGVTQTPRYLIKTRGQQVTLSCSPISGHRSVSWYQQTPGQGLQFLFEYFSETQRNKGNFPGRFSGRQFSNSRSEMNVSTLELGDSALYLCASSLGQGWGYTFGSGTRLTVV.